This T cell receptor beta chain emerged from a study of T cell changes during pregnancy in multiple sclerosis. The assay was immunoSEQ multiplex PCR, and TCRdb's table has in-frame clones only and misses some. The table lists 42,000 or so clones, around 91% of them singletons. The CDR3 is made up of 14 amino acids. Germline values: CDR1 SGHRS, CDR2 YFSETQ. V gave up 0 bases and J gave up 1 base, with 7 bases separating them. The genes are TRBV5-1 and TRBJ1-1; D uncertain. The clonotype originates from a female donor with multiple sclerosis, enrolled in a pregnancy study. The specimen was CD8+ T cells from peripheral blood mononuclear cells, collected in the first trimester of pregnancy. The CDR3 region has the DNA TGCGCCAGCAGCTTGGTGGCGGGGAACACTGAAGCTTTCTTT. This translates into CASSLVAGNTEAFF.